A selection of T cell receptor beta chains follows, all from one sample in a study of OX40 agonist ivuxolimab in advanced cancers. The method was immunoSEQ multiplex PCR; TCRdb's version includes in-frame clones alone and lacks a portion of them. The table records 100,000 or so clones, around nine tenths of them present only once. The starting material was CD4+ or CD8+ T cells sorted from blood, obtained in a trial of the OX40 agonist ivuxolimab. The receptors derive from an adult with an advanced solid tumor such as melanoma, head and neck, liver or kidney cancer. Both conserved end residues are part of each CDR3. The D gene is left open where the match is weak. For some rows the clone size is stated as once, few or many, or as a class when expanded; others skip it.

D	size	V	J	DNA	CDR3
.	.	TRBV5-6	TRBJ2-2	TGTGCCAGCAGCCCCAGGGTTACCGGGGAGCTGTTTTTT	CASSPRVTGELFF
TRBD2	once	TRBV5-1	TRBJ2-3	TGCGCCAGCAGCTTGGGACTAGCGGGAGGCACAGATACGCAGTATTTT	CASSLGLAGGTDTQYF
.	.	TRBV11-3	TRBJ2-1	TGTGCCAGCAGCTTAGGACACATCTCCTACAATGAGCAGTTCTTC	CASSLGHISYNEQFF
TRBD2	.	TRBV11-2	TRBJ2-1	TGTGCCAGCAGCTTAACCGGACTAGCGGGAGGGTACGATGAGCAGTTCTTC	CASSLTGLAGGYDEQFF
.	.	TRBV7-9	TRBJ1-2	TGTGCCAGCAGCTTAGCGGGGCCAGGGGTTGGCTACACCTTC	CASSLAGPGVGYTF
TRBD2	.	TRBV30	TRBJ2-1	TGTGCCTGGAGCCTAGCGGGGTGGGTTGAGCAGTTCTTC	CAWSLAGWVEQFF
TRBD2	.	TRBV7-9	TRBJ2-1	TGTGCCAGCAGTTCGGGGGGGTGGTCGAATGAGCAGTTCTTC	CASSSGGWSNEQFF
TRBD1	.	TRBV19	TRBJ2-3	TGTGCCAGTAGTATGGGACAGTCGACAGATACGCAGTATTTT	CASSMGQSTDTQYF
.	.	TRBV9	TRBJ1-2	TGTGCCAGCAGCGAACCCGGGACTGGAGCTAACTATGGCTACACCTTC	CASSEPGTGANYGYTF
.	few	TRBV7-9	TRBJ1-1	TGTGCCAGCAGCTTATGGGGGGAAGCTTTCTTT	CASSLWGEAFF
.	.	TRBV4-1	TRBJ2-1	TGCGCCAGCAGCCAGTCACTAGTAAATGAGCAGTTCTTC	CASSQSLVNEQFF
.	.	TRBV6-6	TRBJ1-1	TGTGCCAGCCGCAAAGCCCCGACCCAGAACACTGAAGCTTTCTTT	CASRKAPTQNTEAFF
.	.	TRBV18	TRBJ2-2	TGTGCCAGCTCACCCAGGGGCCCGAACACCGGGGAGCTGTTTTTT	CASSPRGPNTGELFF
.	.	TRBV2	TRBJ1-5	TGTGCCAGCAGTGAATCTGACATTAGCAATCAGCCCCAGCATTTT	CASSESDISNQPQHF
TRBD2	.	TRBV30	TRBJ2-7	TGTGCCTGGAGGTATAGCGGGGGAAGAAATCACGAGCAGTACTTC	CAWRYSGGRNHEQYF